The 7 T cell receptor beta chains below were found in one sample sequenced in a study of response to subunit inactivated influenza vaccine. TCRdb ran MiXCR on the RT-PCR reads and lists one entry per CDR3 protein. The profile shows under 200,000 distinct CDR3 sequences, 12% of them singletons. The sample was also linked to a second study, of T cells expressing NK-cell markers. From that second work: Making the TCR beta cDNA relied on 5'RACE template switching with UMIs.

The source was CD8+ T cells sorted from PBMCs, collected 11 to 12 days after vaccination. All receptors derive from a man aged 50 to 60 who received an inactivated influenza vaccine.

This clonotype was counted a few times. This chain links TRBV27 with TRBJ2-4; TRBD1 is a possible D gene (6 bases). CDR1 is MNHEY and CDR2 is SMNVEV in the germline V gene (reference sequence). The CDR3 loop spans 15 amino acids. The V gene lost 5 bases and the J gene lost 6 bases, with 17 bases spanning the gap. DNA of the CDR3: TGTGCCAGCAGTCCTCAACCCTTACAGGGAAACATTCAGTACTTC. This sequence encodes CASSPQPLQGNIQYF.

A few counts support this clonotype. This chain joins TRBV13 and TRBJ2-7; D may be TRBD2 (5 bases). From germline, CDR1 is PRHDT and CDR2 FYEKMQ (reference sequence). Trimming pared 3 bases from V and 6 bases from J, leaving 12 bases between. CDR3 length: 13 residues. The CDR3 loop reads CASSFGGRSEQYF. CDR3 nucleotides: TGTGCCAGCAGCTTTGGCGGGCGAAGCGAGCAGTACTTC.

With respect to this clonotype: Germline and junction disagree at one end, which may indicate a read error. The chain has TRBV19 and TRBJ1-2; weak D call: TRBD1 (6 bases). This CDR3 is 16 amino acids long. The germline CDR1 and CDR2 sequences are LNHDA and SQIVND (reference sequence). CDR3 bases: TGTGCCTGTAGTATTTTCTTACAGGGAGGCAGCGATGGCTACACCTTC. Protein product: CACSIFLQGGSDGYTF. Full variable domain (outside the CDR3, taken from reference TRBV19 and TRBJ1-2): DGGITQSPKYLFRKEGQNVTLSCEQNLNHDAMYWYRQDPGQGLRLIYYSQIVNDFQKGDIAEGYSVSREKKESFPLTVTSAQKNPTAFYLCACSIFLQGGSDGYTFGSGTRLTVV.

This clonotype has more than one count but fewer than ten. The chain has TRBV5-6 and TRBJ1-4; maybe TRBD1 (5 bases). The CDR3 has 14 amino acids. The germline V gene has CDR1 SGHDT and CDR2 YYEEEE. V was clipped by 2 bases and J by 5 bases, with 10 bases between them. CDR3 DNA: TGTGCCAGCAGCTTTCGGGGACCCAATGAAAAACTGTTTTTT. It specifies CASSFRGPNEKLFF.

This clonotype has at least ten counts. The chain is built from TRBV7-9 and TRBJ2-1; possibly TRBD1 or TRBD2 for D (6 bases each). Between the trimmed V and J ends, which lost 7 bases and 2 bases, there was a span of 12 bases. This CDR3 contains 14 residues. The germline gives CDR1 SEHNR, CDR2 FQNEAQ (reference sequence). For the CDR3, the DNA is TGTGCCAGCAAGGGGGGAGGCACCTACAATGAGCAGTTCTTC. As protein: CASKGGGTYNEQFF.

In its sample, this clonotype was seen a few times. The chain employs TRBV2 and TRBJ2-7; weak D call: TRBD2 (6 bases). The germline V and J ends were trimmed by 3 bases and 4 bases, with 16 bases remaining between them. The CDR3 contains 15 residues. Germline values: CDR1 SNHLY, CDR2 FYNNEI. The CDR3 region is CASSEGDFPRYEQYF. The CDR3 DNA reads as TGTGCCAGCAGTGAGGGGGACTTTCCCCGGTACGAGCAGTACTTC.

The V gene is TRBV6-2 or TRBV6-3, the J gene TRBJ1-5; 10 nucleotides match TRBD1. CDR3 length: 16 residues. J gave up 0 bases and V 7 bases, and 6 bases lay outside the gene matches. Per germline, CDR1 MNHEY and CDR2 SVGEGT. CDR3 DNA sequence: TGTGCCAGCACCCGGGACAGGGGATATAGCAATCAGCCCCAGCATTTT. It translates to CASTRDRGYSNQPQHF.